The 8 T cell receptor beta chains in this list originate from one sample, sequenced in a study of blood T cell repertoires in COVID-19. Clones were sequenced by immunoSEQ multiplex PCR, and TCRdb holds only the in-frame ones, with some missing. The sample shows 130,000 or so clones, roughly three quarters of them seen only once. Sequencing input: peripheral blood. The receptors come from a woman aged 65 to 85 with acute or convalescent COVID-19.

J is TRBJ1-3 and V is TRBV7-2, with D hard to call. V lost 2 bases, J lost 4 bases, and 6 bases lay in between. Germline V CDR1 and CDR2: SGHTA, FQGNSA. CDR3 length: 13 residues. Written as DNA, the CDR3 is TGTGCCAGCAGCTTAAGCTTCGGAAACACCATATATTTT. Amino acid sequence: CASSLSFGNTIYF.

The gene calls are TRBV6-6 and TRBJ1-3; no clear D gene. Germline V gene sequence: CDR1 MNHNY, CDR2 SVGAGI (reference sequence). V was clipped by 2 bases and J by 0 bases, with 11 bases between them. The CDR3 runs to 16 residues. The CDR3 DNA follows: TGTGCCAGCAGTTACCCGGGTGGTGCCTCTGGAAACACCATATATTTT. It encodes CASSYPGGASGNTIYF.

The V and J genes are TRBV19 and TRBJ1-2; 8 bases line up with TRBD1. The CDR3 totals 14 residues. Germline V gene sequence: CDR1 LNHDA, CDR2 SQIVND (reference sequence). V shed 5 bases and J 5 bases; nucleotides not matched to a gene: 7. As DNA, the CDR3 is TGTGCCAGTAGTCCGGACAGGGTAGAATATGGCTACACCTTC. As protein: CASSPDRVEYGYTF.

This clone was observed a few times. The CDR3: CASSYNSASTDTQYF. The CDR3 DNA follows: TGTGCCAGCAGTTACAACAGTGCTAGCACAGATACGCAGTATTTT. This chain joins TRBV6-5 and TRBJ2-3; no definite D call. The CDR3 totals 15 residues. In germline, CDR1 is MNHEY, CDR2 SVGAGI. Trimming took off 2 bases at V and 0 bases at J, with 9 bases between the two ends.

As for this clone: One end of the junction fails to match germline, which may point to a read error. This CDR3 is also generated by other DNA sequences in the sample. V usage is TRBV5-1 and J usage is TRBJ2-7; 8 bases agree with TRBD1. Germline-derived CDR1 and CDR2 are SGHRS and YFSETQ. The length of the CDR3 is 15 residues. CDR3 DNA: TGCGCCAGCAGTTTGGACGGACAGGGAGTACACGAGCAGTACTTC. Translated, it gives CASSLDGQGVHEQYF.

The chain links TRBV2 to TRBJ2-3; weak D call: TRBD1 (5 bases). The CDR3 loop spans 14 amino acids. Germline loops: CDR1 SNHLY, CDR2 FYNNEI. Trimming shortened V by 7 bases and J by 2 bases, and 13 bases separated the two germline ends. The CDR3 is CASMDTPTTDTQYF. CDR3 in DNA: TGTGCCAGCATGGACACCCCTACCACAGATACGCAGTATTTT.

The chain joins TRBV11-2 to TRBJ1-3; 10 bases match TRBD1. Germline V gives CDR1 SGHAT, CDR2 FQNNGV. V was clipped by 3 bases and J by 2 bases; unmatched bases: 4. The CDR3 has 16 amino acids. As DNA, the CDR3 is TGTGCCAGCAGCTTTTCCGGGACAGGGGCTGGAAACACCATATATTTT. This sequence encodes CASSFSGTGAGNTIYF.

V usage is TRBV10-3 and J usage is TRBJ1-4, with no clear D. Per the germline V gene, CDR1 is ENHRY and CDR2 is SYGVKD. The ends were cut back, 0 bases at V and 6 bases at J, with 14 bases in the middle. This CDR3 has 16 amino acids. CDR3 nucleotide sequence: TGTGCCATCAGTGAGTCGACTCCCGGGGTTGATGAAAAACTGTTTTTT. It is translated as CAISESTPGVDEKLFF.